Described below is a single TCR beta chain sequence and its context. Its antigen remains unidentified. The table came from immunoSEQ multiplex PCR; TCRdb's copy has only in-frame clones and leaves some out. The table shows under 80,000 clones, with less than 85% occurring only once. Exclusion of a patient followed from autoimmune disease history or systemic immunosuppression. This entry is derived from a study of OX40 agonist ivuxolimab in advanced cancers. Overall study context: Among those enrolled, mean age was around 55 years (range about 23 to 79) and about 79% were male. Overall study results and limits: The average count of expanded clones was higher among CD8+ T cells than among CD4+. CD4+ and CD8+ blood T cells expanded clonally by week 6 at 0.1 to 3.0 mg/kg.

CDR1 and CDR2 from the germline V gene are SGHRS and YFSETQ. This CDR3 is 14 amino acids long. V lost 0 bases to trimming and J lost 1 base, with 7 bases between them. The source of this sequence is an adult with an advanced solid tumor such as melanoma, head and neck, liver or kidney cancer. The chain recombines TRBV5-1 with TRBJ1-2, with D unclear. Source: CD4+ or CD8+ T cells sorted from blood, taken in a trial of the OX40 agonist ivuxolimab. The CDR3 protein is CASSLGDFNYGYTF. In DNA form, the CDR3 reads TGCGCCAGCAGCTTGGGGGATTTTAACTATGGCTACACCTTC. Full variable domain (rest looked up from reference TRBV5-1 and TRBJ1-2): KAGVTQTPRYLIKTRGQQVTLSCSPISGHRSVSWYQQTPGQGLQFLFEYFSETQRNKGNFPGRFSGRQFSNSRSEMNVSTLELGDSALYLCASSLGDFNYGYTFGSGTRLTVV.